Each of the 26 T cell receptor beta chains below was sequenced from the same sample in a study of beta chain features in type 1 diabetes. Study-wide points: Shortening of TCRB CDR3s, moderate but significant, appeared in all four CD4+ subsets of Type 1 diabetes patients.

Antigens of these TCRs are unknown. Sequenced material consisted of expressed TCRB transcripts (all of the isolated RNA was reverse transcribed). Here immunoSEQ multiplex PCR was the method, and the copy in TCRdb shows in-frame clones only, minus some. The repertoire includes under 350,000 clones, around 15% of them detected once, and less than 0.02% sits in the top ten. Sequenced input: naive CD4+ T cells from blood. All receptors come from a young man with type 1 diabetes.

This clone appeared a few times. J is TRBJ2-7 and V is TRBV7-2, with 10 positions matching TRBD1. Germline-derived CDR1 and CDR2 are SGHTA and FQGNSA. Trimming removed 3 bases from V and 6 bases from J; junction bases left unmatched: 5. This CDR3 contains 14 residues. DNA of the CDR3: TGTGCCAGCAGCTTCAGACAGGGGGCGAGCGAGCAGTACTTC. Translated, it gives CASSFRQGASEQYF.

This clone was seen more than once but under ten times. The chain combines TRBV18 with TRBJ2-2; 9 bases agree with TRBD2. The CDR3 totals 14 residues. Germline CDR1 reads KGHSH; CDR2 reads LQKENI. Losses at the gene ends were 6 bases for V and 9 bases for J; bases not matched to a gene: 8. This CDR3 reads CASSQTSGRRELFF. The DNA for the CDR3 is TGTGCCAGCTCGCAGACTAGCGGTCGCCGGGAGCTGTTTTTT.

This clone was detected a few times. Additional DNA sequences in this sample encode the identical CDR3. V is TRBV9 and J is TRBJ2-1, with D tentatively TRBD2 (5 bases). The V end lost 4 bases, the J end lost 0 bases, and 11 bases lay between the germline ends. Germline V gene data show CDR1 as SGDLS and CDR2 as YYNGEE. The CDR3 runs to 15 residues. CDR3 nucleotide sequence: TGTGCCAGCAGCCCGCGAGGGTCCTCCTACAATGAGCAGTTCTTC. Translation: CASSPRGSSYNEQFF.

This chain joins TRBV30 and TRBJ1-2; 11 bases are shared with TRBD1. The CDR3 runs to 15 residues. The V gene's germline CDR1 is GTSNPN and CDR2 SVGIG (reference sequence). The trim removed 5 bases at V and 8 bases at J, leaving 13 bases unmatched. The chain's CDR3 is CAWGRTGGRNIGYTF. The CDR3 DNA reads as TGTGCCTGGGGACGGACAGGGGGCAGGAATATCGGCTACACCTTC.

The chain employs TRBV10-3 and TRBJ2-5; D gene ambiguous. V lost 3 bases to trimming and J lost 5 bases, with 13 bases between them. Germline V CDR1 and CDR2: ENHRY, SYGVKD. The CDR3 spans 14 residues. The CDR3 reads CAISEQFGLETQYF. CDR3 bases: TGTGCCATCAGTGAACAGTTTGGGCTGGAGACCCAGTACTTC.

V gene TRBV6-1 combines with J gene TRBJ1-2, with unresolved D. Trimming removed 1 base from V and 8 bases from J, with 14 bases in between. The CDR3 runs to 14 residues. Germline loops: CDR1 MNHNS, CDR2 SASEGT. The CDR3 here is CASSEEVVAGGYTF. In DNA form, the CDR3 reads TGTGCCAGCAGTGAAGAGGTGGTGGCGGGGGGCTACACCTTC.

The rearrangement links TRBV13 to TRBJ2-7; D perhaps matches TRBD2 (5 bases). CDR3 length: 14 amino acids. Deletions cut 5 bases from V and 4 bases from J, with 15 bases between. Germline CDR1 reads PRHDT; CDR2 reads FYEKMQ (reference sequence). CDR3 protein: CASSPTRTSYEQYF. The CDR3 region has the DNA TGTGCCAGCAGCCCTACTAGAACGAGTTACGAGCAGTACTTC.

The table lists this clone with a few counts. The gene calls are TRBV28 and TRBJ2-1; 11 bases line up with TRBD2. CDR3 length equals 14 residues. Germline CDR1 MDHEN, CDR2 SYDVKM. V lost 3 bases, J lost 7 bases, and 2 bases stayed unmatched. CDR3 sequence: CASSLTSGANEQFF. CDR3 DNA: TGTGCCAGCAGTTTGACTAGCGGGGCGAATGAGCAGTTCTTC.

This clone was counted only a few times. Here the CDR3 DNA reads TGCAGCGTACCCCGGGACAGGACCTACAATGAGCAGTTCTTC. It translates to CSVPRDRTYNEQFF. The chain combines TRBV29-1 with TRBJ2-1; 8 nucleotides agree with TRBD1. CDR1 and CDR2 (germline): SQVTM, ANQGSEA. J lost 2 bases, V lost 6 bases, and 6 bases had no gene match. This CDR3 is built from 14 residues.

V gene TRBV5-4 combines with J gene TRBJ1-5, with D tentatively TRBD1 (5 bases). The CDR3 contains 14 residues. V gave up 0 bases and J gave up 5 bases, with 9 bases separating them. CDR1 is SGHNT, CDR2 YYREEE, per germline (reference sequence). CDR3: CASSLGGRDQPQHF. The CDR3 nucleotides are TGTGCCAGCAGCTTGGGCGGCAGGGATCAGCCCCAGCATTTT.

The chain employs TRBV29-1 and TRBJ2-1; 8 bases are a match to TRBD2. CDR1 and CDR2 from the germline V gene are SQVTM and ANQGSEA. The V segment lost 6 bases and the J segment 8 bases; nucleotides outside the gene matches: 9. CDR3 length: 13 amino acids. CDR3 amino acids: CSVADSGIYEQFF. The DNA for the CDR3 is TGCAGCGTGGCCGATAGCGGGATCTATGAGCAGTTCTTC.

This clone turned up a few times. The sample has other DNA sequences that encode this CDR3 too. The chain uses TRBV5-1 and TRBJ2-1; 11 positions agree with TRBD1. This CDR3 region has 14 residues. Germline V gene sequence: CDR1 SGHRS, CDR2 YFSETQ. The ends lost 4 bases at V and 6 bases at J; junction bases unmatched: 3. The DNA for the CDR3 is TGCGCCAGCAGCCCTGGGACAGGGGGCAATGAGCAGTTCTTC. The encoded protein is CASSPGTGGNEQFF.

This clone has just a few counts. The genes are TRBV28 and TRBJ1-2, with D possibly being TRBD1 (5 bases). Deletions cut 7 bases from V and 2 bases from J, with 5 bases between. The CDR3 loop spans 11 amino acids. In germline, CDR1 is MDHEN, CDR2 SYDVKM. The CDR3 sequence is CASNRNYGYTF. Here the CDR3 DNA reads TGTGCCAGCAACAGGAACTATGGCTACACCTTC.

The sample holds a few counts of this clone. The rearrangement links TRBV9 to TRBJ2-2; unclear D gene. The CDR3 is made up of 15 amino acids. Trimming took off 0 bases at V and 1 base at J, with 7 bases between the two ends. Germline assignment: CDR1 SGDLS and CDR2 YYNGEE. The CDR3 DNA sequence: TGTGCCAGCAGCGTAGAGGAGTGGAACACCGGGGAGCTGTTTTTT. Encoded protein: CASSVEEWNTGELFF.

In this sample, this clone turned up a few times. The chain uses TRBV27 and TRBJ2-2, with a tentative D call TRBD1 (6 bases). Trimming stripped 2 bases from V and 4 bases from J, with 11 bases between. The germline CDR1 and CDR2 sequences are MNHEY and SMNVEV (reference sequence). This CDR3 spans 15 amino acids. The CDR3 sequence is CASSLQGTGTGELFF. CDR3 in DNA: TGTGCCAGCAGTTTACAGGGGACGGGCACCGGGGAGCTGTTTTTT.

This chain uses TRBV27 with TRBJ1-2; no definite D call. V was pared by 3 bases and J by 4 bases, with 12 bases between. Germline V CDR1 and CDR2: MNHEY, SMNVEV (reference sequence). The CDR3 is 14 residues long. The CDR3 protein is CASSFAGISYGYTF. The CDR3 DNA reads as TGTGCCAGCAGTTTTGCCGGGATATCCTATGGCTACACCTTC.

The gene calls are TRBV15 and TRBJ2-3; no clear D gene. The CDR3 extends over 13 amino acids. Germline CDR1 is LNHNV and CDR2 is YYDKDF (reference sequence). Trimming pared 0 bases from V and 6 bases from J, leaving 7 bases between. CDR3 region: CATSRDLPDTQYF. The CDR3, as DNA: TGTGCCACCAGCAGAGATCTACCCGATACGCAGTATTTT.

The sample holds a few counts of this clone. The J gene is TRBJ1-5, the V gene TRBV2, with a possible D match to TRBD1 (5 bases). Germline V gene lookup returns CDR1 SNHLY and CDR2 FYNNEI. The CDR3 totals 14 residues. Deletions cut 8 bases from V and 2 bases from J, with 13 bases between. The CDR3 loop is CASSGQAGNQPQHF. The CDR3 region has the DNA TGTGCCAGCTCAGGGCAGGCCGGCAATCAGCCCCAGCATTTT.

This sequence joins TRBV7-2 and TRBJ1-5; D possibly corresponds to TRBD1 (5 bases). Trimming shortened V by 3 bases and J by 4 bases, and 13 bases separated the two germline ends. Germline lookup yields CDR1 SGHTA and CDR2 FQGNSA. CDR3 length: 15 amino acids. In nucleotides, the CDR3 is TGTGCCAGCAGCTTGGTTTCCGGGGGTAATCAGCCCCAGCATTTT. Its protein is CASSLVSGGNQPQHF.

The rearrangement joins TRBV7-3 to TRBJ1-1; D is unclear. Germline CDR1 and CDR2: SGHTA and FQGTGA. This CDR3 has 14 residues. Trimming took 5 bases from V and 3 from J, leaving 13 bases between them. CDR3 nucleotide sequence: TGTGCCAGCAGCCAAAGCCGGGGTGACACTGAAGCTTTCTTT. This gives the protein CASSQSRGDTEAFF.

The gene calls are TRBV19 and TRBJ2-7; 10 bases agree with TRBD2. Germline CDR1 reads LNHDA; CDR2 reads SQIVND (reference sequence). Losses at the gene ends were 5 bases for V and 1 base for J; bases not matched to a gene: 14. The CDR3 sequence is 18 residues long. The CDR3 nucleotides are TGTGCCAGTAGTCTCCGCCCGTCCCCTAGCGGGAGTTCCTACGAGCAGTACTTC. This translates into CASSLRPSPSGSSYEQYF. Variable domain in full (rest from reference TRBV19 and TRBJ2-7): DGGITQSPKYLFRKEGQNVTLSCEQNLNHDAMYWYRQDPGQGLRLIYYSQIVNDFQKGDIAEGYSVSREKKESFPLTVTSAQKNPTAFYLCASSLRPSPSGSSYEQYFGPGTRLTVT.

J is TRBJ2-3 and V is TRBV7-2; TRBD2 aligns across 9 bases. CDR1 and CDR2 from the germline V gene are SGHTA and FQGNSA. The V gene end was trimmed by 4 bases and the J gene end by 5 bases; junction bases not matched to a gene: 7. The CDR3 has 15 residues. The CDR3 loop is CASSSQAGGIDTQYF. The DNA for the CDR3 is TGTGCCAGCAGCTCACAAGCGGGAGGAATAGATACGCAGTATTTT. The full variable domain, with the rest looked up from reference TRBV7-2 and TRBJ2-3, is GAGVSQSPSNKVTEKGKDVELRCDPISGHTALYWYRQSLGQGLEFLIYFQGNSAPDKSGLPSDRFSAERTGGSVSTLTIQRTQQEDSAVYLCASSSQAGGIDTQYFGPGTRLTVL.

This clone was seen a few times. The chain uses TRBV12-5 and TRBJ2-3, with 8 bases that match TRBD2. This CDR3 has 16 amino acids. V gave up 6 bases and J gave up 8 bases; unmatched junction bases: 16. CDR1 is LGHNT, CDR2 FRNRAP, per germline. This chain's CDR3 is CASGAGVAGTHGTQYF. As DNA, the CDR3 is TGTGCTAGTGGAGCGGGGGTAGCGGGGACTCACGGTACGCAGTATTTT.

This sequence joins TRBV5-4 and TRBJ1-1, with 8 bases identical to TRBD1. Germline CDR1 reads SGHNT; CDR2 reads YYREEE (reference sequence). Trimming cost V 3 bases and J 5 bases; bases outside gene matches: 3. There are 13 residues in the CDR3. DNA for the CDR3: TGTGCCAGCAGCTCAGGGGGCAGGACTGAAGCTTTCTTT. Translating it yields CASSSGGRTEAFF.

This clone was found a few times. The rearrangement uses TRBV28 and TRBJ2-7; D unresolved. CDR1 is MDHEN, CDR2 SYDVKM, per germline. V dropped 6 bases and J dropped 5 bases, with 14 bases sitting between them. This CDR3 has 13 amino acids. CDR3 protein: CASSRPSPHEQYF. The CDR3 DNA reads TGTGCCAGCAGCAGGCCTTCCCCCCACGAGCAGTACTTC.

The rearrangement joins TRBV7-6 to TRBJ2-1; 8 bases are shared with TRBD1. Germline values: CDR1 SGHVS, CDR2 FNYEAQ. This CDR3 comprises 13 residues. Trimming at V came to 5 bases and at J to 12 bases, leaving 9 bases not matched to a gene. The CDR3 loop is CASSADRVRGQFF. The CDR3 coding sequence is TGTGCCAGCAGCGCGGACAGGGTGAGAGGGCAGTTCTTC.